This TCR beta chain came from a study of shared clonotypes between healthy human individuals. Deep-level assay runs were performed. Measured with immunoSEQ multiplex PCR; TCRdb has only the in-frame clones, and not every one. In the table there are approximately 2.3 million clones, more than 85% of which are singletons. Trimming at V came to 6 bases and at J to 3 bases, leaving 15 bases not matched to a gene. Germline V CDR1 and CDR2: SGDLS, YYNGEE. The CDR3 contains 18 residues. The genes are TRBV9 and TRBJ1-4; TRBD1 matches at 9 bases. Specimen: naive CD4+ T cells from PBMCs. As for subset: CD45RA+ positively selected. The origin of this receptor is a man aged 18 to 30 in good health. Some clones in this sample may be carry-over from other donors' samples. This CDR3 reads CASTPGRDREVANEKLFF. CDR3 sequence (DNA): TGTGCCAGCACCCCTGGACGGGACAGGGAGGTGGCTAATGAAAAACTGTTTTTT.